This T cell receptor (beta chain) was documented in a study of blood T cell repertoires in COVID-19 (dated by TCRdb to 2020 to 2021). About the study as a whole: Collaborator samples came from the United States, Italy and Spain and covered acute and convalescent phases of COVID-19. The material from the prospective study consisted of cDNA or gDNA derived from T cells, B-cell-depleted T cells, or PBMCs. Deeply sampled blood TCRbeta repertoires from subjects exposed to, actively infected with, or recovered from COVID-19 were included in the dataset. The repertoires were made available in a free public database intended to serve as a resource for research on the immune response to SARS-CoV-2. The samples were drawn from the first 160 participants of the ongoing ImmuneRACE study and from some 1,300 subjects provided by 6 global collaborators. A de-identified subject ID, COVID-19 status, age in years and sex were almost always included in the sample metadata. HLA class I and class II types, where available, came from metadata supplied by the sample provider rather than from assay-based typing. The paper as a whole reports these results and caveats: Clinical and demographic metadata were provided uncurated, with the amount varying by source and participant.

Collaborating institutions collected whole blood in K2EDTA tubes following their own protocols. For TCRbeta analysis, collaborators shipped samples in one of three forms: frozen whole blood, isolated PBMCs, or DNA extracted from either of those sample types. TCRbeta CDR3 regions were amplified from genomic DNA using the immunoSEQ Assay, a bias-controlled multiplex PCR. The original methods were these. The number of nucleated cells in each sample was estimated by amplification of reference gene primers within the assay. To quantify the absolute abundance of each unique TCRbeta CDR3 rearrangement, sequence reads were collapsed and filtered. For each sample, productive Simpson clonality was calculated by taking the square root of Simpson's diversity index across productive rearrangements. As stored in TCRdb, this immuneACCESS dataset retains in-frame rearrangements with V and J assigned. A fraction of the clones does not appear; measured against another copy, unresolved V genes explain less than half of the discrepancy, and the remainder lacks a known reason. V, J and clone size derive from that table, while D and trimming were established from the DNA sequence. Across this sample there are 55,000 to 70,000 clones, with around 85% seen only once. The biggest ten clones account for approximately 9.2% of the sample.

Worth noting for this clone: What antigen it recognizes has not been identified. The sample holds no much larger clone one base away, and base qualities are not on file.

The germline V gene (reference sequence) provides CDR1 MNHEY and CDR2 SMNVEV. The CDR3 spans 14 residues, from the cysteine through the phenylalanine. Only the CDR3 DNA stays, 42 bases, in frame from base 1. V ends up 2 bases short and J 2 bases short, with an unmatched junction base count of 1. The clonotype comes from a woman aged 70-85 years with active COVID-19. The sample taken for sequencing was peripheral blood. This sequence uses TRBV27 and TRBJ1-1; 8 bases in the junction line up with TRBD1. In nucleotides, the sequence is TGTGCCAGCAGTTTACAGGGGGCAAACACTGAAGCTTTCTTT. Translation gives CASSLQGANTEAFF.